This T cell receptor beta chain was identified during a study of CD4+ T cells in melanoma. Study results and caveats: Neoantigen-specific CD4+ T cells in melanoma reportedly had diverse differentiation states. A reported correlation linked neoantigen-specific CD4+ T cells to CD8+, macrophage and B cell function.

The assay was immunoSEQ multiplex PCR, and TCRdb's table has in-frame clones only and misses some. The repertoire holds tens of thousands of clones, with more than 60% as singletons. This clone turned up a few times. What it binds is not known. CDR1 is SGHRS, CDR2 YFSETQ, per germline. The CDR3 has 14 residues. V shed 0 bases and J shed 2 bases, with 9 bases lying between them. The sample comprised tumor tissue. The chain is built from TRBV5-1 and TRBJ2-7; D gene uncertain. This clonotype was sampled from a human donor with melanoma. The DNA for the CDR3 is TGCGCCAGCAGCTTGGGGTCAGTAACCTACGAGCAGTACTTC. The encoded protein is CASSLGSVTYEQYF.